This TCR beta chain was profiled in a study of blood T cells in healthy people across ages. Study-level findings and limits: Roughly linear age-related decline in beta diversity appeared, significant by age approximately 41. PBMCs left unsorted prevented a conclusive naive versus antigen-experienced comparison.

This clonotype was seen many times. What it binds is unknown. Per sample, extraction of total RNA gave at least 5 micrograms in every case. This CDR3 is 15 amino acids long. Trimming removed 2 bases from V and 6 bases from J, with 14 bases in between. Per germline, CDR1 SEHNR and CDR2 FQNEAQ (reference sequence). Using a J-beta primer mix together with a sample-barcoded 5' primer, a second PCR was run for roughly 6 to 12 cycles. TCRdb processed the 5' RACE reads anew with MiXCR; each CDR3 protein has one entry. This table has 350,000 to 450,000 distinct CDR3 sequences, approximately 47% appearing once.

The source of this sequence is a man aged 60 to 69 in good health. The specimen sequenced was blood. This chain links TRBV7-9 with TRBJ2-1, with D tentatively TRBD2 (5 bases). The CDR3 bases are TGTGCCAGCAGCTTAAGACTACCACCGGGCAATGAGCAGTTCTTC. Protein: CASSLRLPPGNEQFF.